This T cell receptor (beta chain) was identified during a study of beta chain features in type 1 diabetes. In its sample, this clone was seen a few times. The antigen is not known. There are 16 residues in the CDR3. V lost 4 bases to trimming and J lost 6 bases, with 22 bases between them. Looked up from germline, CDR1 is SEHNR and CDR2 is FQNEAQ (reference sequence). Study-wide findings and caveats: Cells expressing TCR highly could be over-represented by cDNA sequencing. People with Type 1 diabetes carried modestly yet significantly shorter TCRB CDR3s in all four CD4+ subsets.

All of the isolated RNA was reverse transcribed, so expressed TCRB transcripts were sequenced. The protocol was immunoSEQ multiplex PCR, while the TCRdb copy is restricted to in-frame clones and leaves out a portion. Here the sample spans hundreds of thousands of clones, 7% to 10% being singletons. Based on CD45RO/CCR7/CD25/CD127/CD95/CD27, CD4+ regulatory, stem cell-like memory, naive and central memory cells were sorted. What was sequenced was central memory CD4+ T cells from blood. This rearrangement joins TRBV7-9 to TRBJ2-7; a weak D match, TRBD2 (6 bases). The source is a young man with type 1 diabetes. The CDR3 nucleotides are TGTGCCAGCAGCTCCCCCCTGCCGGGACTCTCGGGCGAGCAGTACTTC. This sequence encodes CASSSPLPGLSGEQYF.